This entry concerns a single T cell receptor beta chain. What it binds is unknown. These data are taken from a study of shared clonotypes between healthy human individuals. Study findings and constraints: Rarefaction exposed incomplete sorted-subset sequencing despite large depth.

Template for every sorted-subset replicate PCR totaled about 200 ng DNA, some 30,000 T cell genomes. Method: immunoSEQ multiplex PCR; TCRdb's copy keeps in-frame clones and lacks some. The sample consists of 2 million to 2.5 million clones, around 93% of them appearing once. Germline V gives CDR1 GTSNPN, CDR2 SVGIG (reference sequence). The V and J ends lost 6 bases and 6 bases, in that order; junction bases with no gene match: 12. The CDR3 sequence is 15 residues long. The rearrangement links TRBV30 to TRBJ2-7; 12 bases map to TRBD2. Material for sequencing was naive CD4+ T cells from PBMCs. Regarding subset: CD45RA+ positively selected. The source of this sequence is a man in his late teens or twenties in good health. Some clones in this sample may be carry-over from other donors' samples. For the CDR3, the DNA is TGTGCCTGCCGAATCGAGGCTAGCGGGAGGGGCGAGCAGTACTTC. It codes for CACRIEASGRGEQYF.